The text below deals with one T cell receptor (beta chain). Its antigen is still unknown. Germline V CDR1 and CDR2: SGHTA, FQGTGA. CDR3 length: 16 residues. V dropped 2 bases and J dropped 0; count of bases not matched to a gene: 3. The data belong to a study of PD-L1 blockade in urothelial cancer. About the study: Between 0 and 3 chemotherapy regimens preceded treatment for each patient. Blood analysis was done at 3 weeks (second dose) and 6 weeks after treatment began. Among blood samples, the median T cell count was 130,000 to 150,000.

General study points: Expansion of tumor-associated blood clones at 3 weeks was greater in durable-benefit patients.

Time point in this sample: pretreatment peripheral blood. Data came from immunoSEQ multiplex PCR; TCRdb stores just in-frame clones and leaves some out. The sample yields about 95,000 clones, more than 75% seen once. This TCR was sampled from a man between 60 and 70 years old with urothelial cancer. The sample consisted of PBMCs, taken around atezolizumab (anti-PD-L1) treatment. V and J are TRBV7-3 and TRBJ2-1, with 8 positions matching TRBD2. CDR3 coding DNA: TGTGCCAGCAGCTTATCGAGCGGGAGCTCCTACAATGAGCAGTTCTTC. This gives the protein CASSLSSGSSYNEQFF.